This is a list of T cell receptor beta chains from one sample in a study of CD8 T cells in ankylosing spondylitis. Via MiXCR, TCRdb re-called the 5' RACE reads, giving one row per CDR3 protein. The data contain 400,000 to 450,000 distinct CDR3 sequences, more than 15% of them singletons. The source material was blood, either unsorted or a sorted T cell fraction (not recorded which). The source is a male donor with ankylosing spondylitis. Both conserved end residues are part of each CDR3. Each record gives: clone size, V gene, D gene, J gene, CDR3 protein, CDR3 DNA. D genes are given only for firm matches. Expanded clones get a size class; other rows say once, few or many, or leave the size out.

many,TRBV6-1,NA,TRBJ2-1,CASSGGQPAYNEQFF,TGTGCCAGCAGTGGTGGACAGCCCGCCTACAATGAGCAGTTCTTC
few,TRBV18,NA,TRBJ2-5,CASSPPQQRKTQYF,TGTGCCAGCTCACCCCCACAACAGCGGAAGACCCAGTACTTC
few,TRBV3-1,TRBD1,TRBJ2-3,CASSQFSTGVDTQYF,TGTGCCAGCAGCCAATTTTCGACAGGGGTAGATACGCAGTATTTT
many,TRBV5-5,NA,TRBJ2-2,CASSLNPAVNTGELFF,TGTGCCAGCAGCTTAAATCCAGCGGTTAACACCGGGGAGCTGTTTTTT
few,TRBV6-6,NA,TRBJ2-3,CASSTGIDTQYF,TGTGCCAGCAGCACCGGGATAGATACGCAGTATTTT
NA,TRBV6-5,TRBD1,TRBJ1-4,CASSYWTGGSSNEKLFF,TGTGCCAGCAGTTACTGGACAGGCGGCTCCTCTAATGAAAAACTGTTTTTT
NA,TRBV3-1,NA,TRBJ1-5,CASSQDYGDQPQHF,TGTGCCAGCAGCCAAGATTACGGGGATCAGCCCCAGCATTTT
few,TRBV7-2,NA,TRBJ2-3,CASSPDFYTDTQYF,TGTGCCAGCAGCCCGGACTTTTACACAGATACGCAGTATTTT
many,TRBV12-3/TRBV12-4,NA,TRBJ2-3,CASSSDFLGGTDTQYF,TGTGCCAGCAGTTCAGATTTCCTCGGGGGCACAGATACGCAGTATTTT
few,TRBV7-9,NA,TRBJ1-2,CASSSGAGLLYGYTF,TGTGCCAGCAGCTCTGGGGCGGGACTCCTTTATGGCTACACCTTC
NA,TRBV7-2,TRBD2,TRBJ2-1,CASSLGLAAASYNEQFF,TGTGCCAGCAGCTTAGGACTAGCGGCAGCGTCCTACAATGAGCAGTTCTTC
many,TRBV29-1,TRBD2,TRBJ2-1,CSVDFPGLAGVGEQFF,TGCAGCGTTGACTTCCCGGGACTAGCGGGAGTAGGTGAGCAGTTCTTC
NA,TRBV3-1,NA,TRBJ2-7,CASSQGIYEQYF,TGTGCCAGCAGCCAAGGTATATACGAGCAGTACTTC